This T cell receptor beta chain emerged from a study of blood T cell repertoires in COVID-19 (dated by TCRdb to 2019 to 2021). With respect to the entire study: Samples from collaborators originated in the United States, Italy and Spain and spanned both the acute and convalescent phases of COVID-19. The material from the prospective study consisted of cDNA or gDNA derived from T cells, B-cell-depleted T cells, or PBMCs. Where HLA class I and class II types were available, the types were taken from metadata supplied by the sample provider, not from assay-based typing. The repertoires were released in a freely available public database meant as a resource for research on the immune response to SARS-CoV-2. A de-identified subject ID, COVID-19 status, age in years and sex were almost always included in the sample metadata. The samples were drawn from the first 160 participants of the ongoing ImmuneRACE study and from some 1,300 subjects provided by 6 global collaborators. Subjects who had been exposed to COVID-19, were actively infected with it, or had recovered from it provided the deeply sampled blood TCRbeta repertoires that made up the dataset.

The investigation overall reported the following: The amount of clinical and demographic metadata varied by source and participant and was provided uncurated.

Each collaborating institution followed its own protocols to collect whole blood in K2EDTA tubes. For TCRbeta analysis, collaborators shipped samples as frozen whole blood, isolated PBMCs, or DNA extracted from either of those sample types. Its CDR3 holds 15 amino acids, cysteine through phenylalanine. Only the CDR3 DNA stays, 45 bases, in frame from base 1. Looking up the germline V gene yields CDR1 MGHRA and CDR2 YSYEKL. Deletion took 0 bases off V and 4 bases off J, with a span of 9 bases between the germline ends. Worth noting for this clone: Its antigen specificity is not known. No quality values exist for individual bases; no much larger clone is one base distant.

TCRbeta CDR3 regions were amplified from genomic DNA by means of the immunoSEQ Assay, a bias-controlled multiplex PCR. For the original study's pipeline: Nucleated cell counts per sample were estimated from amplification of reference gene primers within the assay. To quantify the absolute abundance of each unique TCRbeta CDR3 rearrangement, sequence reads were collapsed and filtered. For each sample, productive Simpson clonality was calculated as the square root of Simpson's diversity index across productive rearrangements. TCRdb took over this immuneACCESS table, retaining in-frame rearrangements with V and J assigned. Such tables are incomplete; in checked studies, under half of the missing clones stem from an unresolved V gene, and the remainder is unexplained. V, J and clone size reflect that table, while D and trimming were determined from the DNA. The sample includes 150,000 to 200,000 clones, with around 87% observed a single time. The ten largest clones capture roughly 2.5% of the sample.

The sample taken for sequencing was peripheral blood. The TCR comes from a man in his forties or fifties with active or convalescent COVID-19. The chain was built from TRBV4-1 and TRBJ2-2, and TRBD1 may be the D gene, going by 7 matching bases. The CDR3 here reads CASSQDQGGTGELFF. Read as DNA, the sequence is TGCGCCAGCAGCCAAGACCAGGGGGGCACCGGGGAGCTGTTTTTT.